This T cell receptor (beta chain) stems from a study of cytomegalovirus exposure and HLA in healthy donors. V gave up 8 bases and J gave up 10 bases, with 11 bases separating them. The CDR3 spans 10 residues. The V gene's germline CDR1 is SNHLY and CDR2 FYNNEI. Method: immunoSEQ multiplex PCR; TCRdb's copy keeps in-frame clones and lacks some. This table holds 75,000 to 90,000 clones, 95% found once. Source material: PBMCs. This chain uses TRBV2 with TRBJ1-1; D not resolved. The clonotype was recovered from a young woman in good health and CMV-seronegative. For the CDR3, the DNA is TGTGCCAGCCTCGAGGGTTCAGCTTTCTTT. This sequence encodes CASLEGSAFF.